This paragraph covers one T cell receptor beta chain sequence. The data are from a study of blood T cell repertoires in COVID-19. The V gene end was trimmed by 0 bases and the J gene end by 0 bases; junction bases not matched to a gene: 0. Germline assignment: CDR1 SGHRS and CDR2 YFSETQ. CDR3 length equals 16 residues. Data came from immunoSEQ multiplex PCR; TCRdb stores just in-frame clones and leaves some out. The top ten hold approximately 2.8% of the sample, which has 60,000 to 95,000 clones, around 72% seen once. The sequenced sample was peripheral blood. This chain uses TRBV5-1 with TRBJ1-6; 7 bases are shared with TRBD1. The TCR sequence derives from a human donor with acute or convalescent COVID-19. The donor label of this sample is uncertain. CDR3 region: CASSLGDSSYNSPLHF. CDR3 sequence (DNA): TGCGCCAGCAGCTTGGGGGACAGCTCCTATAATTCACCCCTCCACTTT.